This TCR beta chain came from a study of PD-1 blockade in classical Hodgkin lymphoma. The table lists this clone with a count of one. This CDR3 comprises 14 residues. Trimming cost V 5 bases and J 7 bases, with 17 bases left between them. Germline-derived CDR1 and CDR2 are SEHNR and FQNEAQ (reference sequence). Data came from immunoSEQ multiplex PCR; TCRdb stores just in-frame clones and leaves some out. Counted here are under 110,000 clones, about 89% occurring once; the ten biggest clones make up 5% to 7.5%. All patients experienced relapse after autologous stem cell transplantation, and brentuximab vedotin exposure was variable.

This sequence was found in a human donor with classical Hodgkin lymphoma. The sequences come from peripheral blood mononuclear cells (PBMCs), collected before the second cycle of nivolumab. This chain joins TRBV7-9 and TRBJ1-2; D ambiguous. CDR3 amino acids: CASSPQSLAGGYTF. The CDR3 DNA reads TGTGCCAGCAGCCCTCAATCGCTAGCGGGTGGCTACACCTTC.